In its sample, the clone carrying this T cell receptor beta chain was seen many times. A single record per CDR3 protein comes from TCRdb applying MiXCR to the RT-PCR reads. Of approximately 410,000 distinct CDR3 sequences in the sample, around 15% were seen once. These data originate in a study of patients and donors after allogeneic stem cell transplantation. V was pared by 2 bases and J by 8 bases, with 12 bases between. This CDR3 comprises 13 residues. Germline CDR1 reads GTSNPN; CDR2 reads SVGIG (reference sequence). The receptor's source is a human donor who was either an allogeneic HSCT recipient or a stem cell or donor lymphocyte infusion donor (not recorded which). It is not recorded whose cells these are; they may come from a transplant donor. The rearrangement links TRBV30 to TRBJ2-2; D gene uncertain. The sample was blood, either unsorted or a sorted T cell fraction (not recorded which). CDR3 sequence reads: CAWSFDSRGELFF. The DNA for the CDR3 is TGTGCCTGGAGTTTCGATTCACGGGGGGAGCTGTTTTTT.